This TCR beta chain is drawn from a study of cytomegalovirus exposure and HLA in healthy donors. CDR3 size: 14 residues. Trimming pared 1 base from V and 2 bases from J, leaving 10 bases between. Germline V gene sequence: CDR1 SGHNT, CDR2 YYREEE (reference sequence). The PCR used 60 Vbeta and 13 Jbeta primers. Produced via immunoSEQ multiplex PCR; TCRdb's table is partial and in-frame only. The profile shows around 150,000 clones, around 65% of them singletons. The rearrangement joins TRBV5-4 to TRBJ2-7; D not certain. This TCR was sampled from a woman in her thirties or forties in good health and CMV-seropositive. What was sequenced was PBMCs. As DNA, the CDR3 is TGTGCCAGCAGCTTGACACCCCCCCCCTACGAGCAGTACTTC. Residues: CASSLTPPPYEQYF. Drawing the rest from reference TRBV5-4 and TRBJ2-7, the complete variable domain is ETGVTQSPTHLIKTRGQQVTLRCSSQSGHNTVSWYQQALGQGPQFIFQYYREEENGRGNFPPRFSGLQFPNYSSELNVNALELDDSALYLCASSLTPPPYEQYFGPGTRLTVT.